This T cell receptor (beta chain) was sequenced for a study of HIV-infected patients and healthy controls. Findings and caveats of the study: HIV-infected repertoires had significantly higher mean Gini indices than controls, possibly reflecting oligoclonality.

All unsorted peripheral T cells were captured because whole blood was used without fractionation. The RNA source was an approximately 2.6 ml peripheral blood draw. About 550 ng RNA was reverse transcribed with alpha and beta constant-region primers. Alpha and beta chain libraries were made separately by chain-specific third strand synthesis with multiplexing indices. Each molecule carried a 12-nucleotide identifier made of two joined random hexamers added before amplification. TCRdb recomputed calls from the 5' RACE reads with MiXCR, one row per CDR3 protein. The table lists around 18,000 distinct CDR3 sequences, 10% of them singletons, with around 3.3% in the top ten. This clonotype was detected many times. Its antigen is unknown. V dropped 5 bases and J dropped 8; count of bases not matched to a gene: 5. Germline V gene sequence: CDR1 MNHEY, CDR2 SVGAGI. The CDR3 consists of 12 residues.

This chain uses TRBV6-5 with TRBJ1-2, with TRBD1 matching 7 bases. Sample: blood. This sequence originates from an adult in good health. Here the CDR3 reads CASSTEQGGYTF. The CDR3 coding sequence is TGTGCCAGCAGTACGGAACAGGGGGGCTACACCTTC.